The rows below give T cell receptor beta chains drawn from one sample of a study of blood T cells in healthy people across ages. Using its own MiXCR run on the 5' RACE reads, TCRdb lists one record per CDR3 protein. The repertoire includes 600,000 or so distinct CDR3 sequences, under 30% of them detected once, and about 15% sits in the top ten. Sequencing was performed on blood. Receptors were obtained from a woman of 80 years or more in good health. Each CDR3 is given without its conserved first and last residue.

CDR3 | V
AIRDYLTGELF | TRBV6-5
ASSSKMNEQF | TRBV6-5
ASSLLGTESYEQY | TRBV5-6
ASSYSGAGPAVTQY | TRBV6-5
TSSLGQLNYGYT | TRBV7-9
AISESKRGETQY | TRBV10-3
ASLLGMFDNEQF | TRBV18
ASLGGSEQF | TRBV6-5
ACSGGARETQY | TRBV30
ASSPREGASVAYEQY | TRBV11-2
ATSRVGSSSGANVLT | TRBV15
ASSAPGTGIGNTIY | TRBV9
ASSLIRTDMQY | TRBV2
AWSVPGGAAYNEQF | TRBV30
ASSYEGSTAKNIQY | TRBV6-5
ATNLAGGGQETQY | TRBV10-3
ASSVRRAGHEQF | TRBV6-1
ASGTSGELF | TRBV11-3
ASSLGPRRGYNEQF | TRBV11-2
ASKNGVSYEQY | TRBV28
ASSQDGTVPSYEQY | TRBV3-1
ASSPRDRGLSSAEQY | TRBV18
ASRWGGRNEQF | TRBV28
ASSLVGTLSSYEQY | TRBV7-8
ASSRQGARNQPQH | TRBV6-1
ASSYRAVEAF | TRBV6-2/TRBV6-3
ASSQDWGLVGTQY | TRBV3-1
SARDPNRELYEQY | TRBV20-1
SSSVLAGRNEQY | TRBV2
ASSNPRSQQY | TRBV28
ATSDSGTGAETQY | TRBV24-1
ASIYRGGTEAF | TRBV6-5
ASRSGVGYT | TRBV12-3/TRBV12-4
SARGSGGFVDTQY | TRBV20-1
ASMGTVTYNEQF | TRBV7-2
ASSQDLGGPWALH | TRBV14
ASSSTPGVVGANVLT | TRBV9
ASRLSGTPNYGYT | TRBV7-2
ASRASGGLTGELF | TRBV3-1
ASRITGTELEQY | TRBV7-2
ASSPGDRANYGYT | TRBV7-6
ASSDVEKLF | TRBV25-1
ASRGQGGGWTEAF | TRBV12-3/TRBV12-4
ASSPEAGTGELF | TRBV27
ASSLWASGNNEQF | TRBV7-9
ASSLGGDRDYGYT | TRBV11-2
ASSKGSSYNEQF | TRBV6-2/TRBV6-3
AWSSQDNSPIH | TRBV30
ASSLGDRNQETQY | TRBV5-1
ASSLRALEWPQH | TRBV27
ASSLKGQSHYEQY | TRBV7-2
ASSSGPTASGANVLT | TRBV5-4
SVMGSSYEQY | TRBV29-1